These 9 T cell receptor beta chains came from one sample sequenced in a study of T cell changes during pregnancy in multiple sclerosis. Sequencing used immunoSEQ multiplex PCR; TCRdb keeps in-frame clones, though not all of them. This sample carries fewer than 140,000 clones, 85% to 95% of them seen once, and the ten largest clones take approximately 1.6%. The sequences come from peripheral blood, collected after pregnancy. The source is a female donor with multiple sclerosis, enrolled in a pregnancy study.

The chain is built from TRBV5-6 and TRBJ2-2; no definite D call. Germline values: CDR1 SGHDT, CDR2 YYEEEE. The germline V and J ends were trimmed by 7 bases and 3 bases, with 16 bases remaining between them. This CDR3 region has 15 residues. CDR3 region: CASAGGERDTGELFF. The CDR3 DNA reads as TGTGCCAGCGCCGGCGGAGAGCGTGACACCGGGGAGCTGTTTTTT.

This chain links TRBV14 with TRBJ2-1, with 9 bases identical to TRBD2. Losses at the gene ends were 4 bases for V and 7 bases for J; bases not matched to a gene: 8. The CDR3 has 15 amino acids. The germline V gene encodes CDR1 SGHDN and CDR2 FVKESK. The CDR3 nucleotides are TGTGCCAGCAGCCTCTGGACTAGCGCGGTTAATGAGCAGTTCTTC. Translation gives CASSLWTSAVNEQFF.

This clone was counted a few times. The gene calls are TRBV25-1 and TRBJ1-1, with D possibly matching TRBD1 (6 bases). Trimming stripped 7 bases from V and 4 bases from J, with 7 bases between. The germline V gene has CDR1 MGHDK and CDR2 SYGVNS. CDR3 size: 11 residues. CDR3 nucleotide sequence: TGTGCCAGCATCAGGGGCACTGAAGCTTTCTTT. Its protein product is CASIRGTEAFF. The whole variable domain, filled in from reference TRBV25-1 and TRBJ1-1, reads EADIYQTPRYLVIGTGKKITLECSQTMGHDKMYWYQQDPGMELHLIHYSYGVNSTEKGDLSSESTVSRIRTEHFPLTLESARPSHTSQYLCASIRGTEAFFGQGTRLTVV.

CDR3 sequence (DNA): TGTGCCAGCAGCTTAGGGGCGGGGGCATCCTACGAGCAGTACTTC. Translated, it gives CASSLGAGASYEQYF. V and J are TRBV7-3 and TRBJ2-7; a possible D gene is TRBD2 (7 bases). Germline loops: CDR1 SGHTA, CDR2 FQGTGA. This CDR3 is built from 15 residues. Trimming took off 2 bases at V and 1 base at J, with 12 bases between the two ends.

This CDR3 reads CASSLQGIRNTEAFF. The CDR3 DNA reads TGTGCCAGCAGTTTACAGGGCATAAGGAACACTGAAGCTTTCTTT. This chain links TRBV27 with TRBJ1-1; TRBD1 might be the D (5 bases). Germline CDR1 reads MNHEY; CDR2 reads SMNVEV (reference sequence). V lost 2 bases and J 1 base, leaving 11 bases between the germline ends. The CDR3 extends over 15 amino acids.

The J gene is TRBJ2-3, the V gene TRBV7-7, with D tentatively TRBD2 (6 bases). The CDR3 consists of 14 residues. CDR1 and CDR2 from the germline V gene are SSHAT and FNYEAQ (reference sequence). Trimming took 1 base from V and 5 from J, leaving 10 bases between them. This CDR3 is CASSLGLGGDTQYF. The CDR3 DNA reads TGTGCCAGCAGCTTAGGCCTGGGGGGAGATACGCAGTATTTT. The complete variable domain, with remaining parts taken from reference TRBV7-7 and TRBJ2-3, reads GAGVSQSPRYKVTKRGQDVTLRCDPISSHATLYWYQQALGQGPEFLTYFNYEAQPDKSGLPSDRFSAERPEGSISTLTIQRTEQRDSAMYRCASSLGLGGDTQYFGPGTRLTVL.

The CDR3 DNA reads as TGTGCCAGCAGTCATAGCGGGAGTTCCCCTTCCTACGAGCAGTACTTC. Amino acid sequence: CASSHSGSSPSYEQYF. This chain connects TRBV9 to TRBJ2-7, with 9 bases identical to TRBD2. The CDR3 extends over 16 amino acids. CDR1 SGDLS and CDR2 YYNGEE come from the germline V gene. The J segment lost 1 base and the V segment lost 5 bases, leaving 10 bases of the junction unmatched.

This chain links TRBV9 with TRBJ2-7, with 10 bases that match TRBD1. CDR3 size: 15 residues. Germline loops: CDR1 SGDLS, CDR2 YYNGEE. The junction had 10 bases not matched to a gene; V was cut back by 4 bases and J by 6 bases. The CDR3 loop is CASSPQDRGGFEQYF. The CDR3 bases are TGTGCCAGCAGCCCCCAGGACAGGGGGGGTTTCGAGCAGTACTTC.

The chain carries TRBV15 and TRBJ2-3; D is ambiguous. With 0 bases removed from V and 15 bases from J, the gap between germline ends came to 19 bases. There are 14 residues in the CDR3. Germline CDR1 and CDR2: LNHNV and YYDKDF (reference sequence). The CDR3 nucleotides read TGTGCCACCAGCAGAGAACCCCGCACAGATACCACATATTTT. It translates to CATSREPRTDTTYF.